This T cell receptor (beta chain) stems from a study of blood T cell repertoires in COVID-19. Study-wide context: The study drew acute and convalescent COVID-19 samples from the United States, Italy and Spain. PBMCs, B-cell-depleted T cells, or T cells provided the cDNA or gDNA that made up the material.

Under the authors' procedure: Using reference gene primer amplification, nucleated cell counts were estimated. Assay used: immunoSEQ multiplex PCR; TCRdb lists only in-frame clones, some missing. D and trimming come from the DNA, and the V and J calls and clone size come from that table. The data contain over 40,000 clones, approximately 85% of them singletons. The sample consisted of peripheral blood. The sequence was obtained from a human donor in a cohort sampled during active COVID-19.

The CDR3 DNA reads as TGTGCCAGCAGCCTTAGCGGGGGGGGCACAGATACGCAGTATTTT. It encodes CASSLSGGGTDTQYF. The chain uses TRBV6-5 and TRBJ2-3, with 11 nucleotides matching TRBD2. V was clipped by 6 bases and J by 1 base; unmatched bases: 3. This CDR3 has 15 amino acids. Germline CDR1 is MNHEY and CDR2 is SVGAGI.